One and the same sample provided the 25 T cell receptor beta chains below, sequenced in a study of shared clonotypes between healthy human individuals. Naive-designated CD8 cells lacked CD45RO, were positively enriched for CCR7, and omitted terminally differentiated effector memory CD45RA+ cells. Assay: immunoSEQ multiplex PCR; the TCRdb copy retains only in-frame clones and omits some. The sample has some 800,000 clones, around 92% seen once; the top ten hold about 25%. Sequenced input: naive CD8+ T cells sorted from blood. The source of these receptors is a man aged 30-40 years in good health.

The chain recombines TRBV13 with TRBJ1-5; 9 bases are shared with TRBD1. V lost 5 bases to trimming and J lost 6 bases; unmatched junction nucleotides: 5. Looked up from germline, CDR1 is PRHDT and CDR2 is FYEKMQ (reference sequence). This CDR3 comprises 14 residues. CDR3 bases: TGTGCCAGCAGCCGACAGGGGGTCAGTCAGCCCCAGCATTTT. Protein product: CASSRQGVSQPQHF.

The rearrangement uses TRBV27 and TRBJ2-7; TRBD2 agrees at 16 bases. Germline CDR1 is MNHEY and CDR2 is SMNVEV (reference sequence). The CDR3 is 18 residues long. V dropped 1 base and J dropped 0; count of bases not matched to a gene: 3. The CDR3 spells CASSLLGLAGGSSYEQYF. CDR3 bases: TGTGCCAGCAGTTTATTGGGACTAGCGGGAGGGAGCTCCTACGAGCAGTACTTC.

In regard to this clone: Other DNA sequences in the same sample also yield this CDR3. The V and J genes are TRBV6-6 and TRBJ2-5; perhaps D is TRBD1 or TRBD2 (5 bases each). Trimming cost V 0 bases and J 5 bases, with 10 bases left between them. This CDR3 comprises 14 residues. The germline V gene encodes CDR1 MNHNY and CDR2 SVGAGI (reference sequence). The CDR3 DNA reads as TGTGCCAGCAGTTACTCGATAGAGGGGGAGACCCAGTACTTC. Translating gives CASSYSIEGETQYF.

CDR3 protein: CASSRLGQGSGNEQFF. The DNA for the CDR3 is TGTGCCAGCAGTCGTTTGGGACAGGGGTCTGGTAATGAGCAGTTCTTC. The chain employs TRBV27 and TRBJ2-1; 10 bases fit TRBD1. The germline gives CDR1 MNHEY, CDR2 SMNVEV (reference sequence). This CDR3 contains 16 residues. The V gene end was trimmed by 5 bases and the J gene end by 7 bases; junction bases not matched to a gene: 11.

The V gene is TRBV19, the J gene TRBJ2-7; D is unclear. CDR1 and CDR2 from the germline V gene are LNHDA and SQIVND (reference sequence). Deletions cut 4 bases from V and 0 bases from J, with 16 bases between. The CDR3 extends over 16 amino acids. The CDR3 DNA is TGTGCCAGTAGTACAATGTGGGTCGGAAGCTCCTACGAGCAGTACTTC. Its protein is CASSTMWVGSSYEQYF.

The rearrangement joins TRBV5-1 to TRBJ2-1, with 10 positions matching TRBD2. The germline gives CDR1 SGHRS, CDR2 YFSETQ. This CDR3 is built from 20 residues. With V trimmed by 3 bases and J by 5 bases, 20 bases remained unmatched. CDR3 coding DNA: TGCGCCAGCAGCTCGAGACAGCCATACCTGAGGACTAGCGGTGACAATGAGCAGTTCTTC. The encoded protein is CASSSRQPYLRTSGDNEQFF. The full variable domain, in which reference TRBV5-1 and TRBJ2-1 provide the parts outside the CDR3, is KAGVTQTPRYLIKTRGQQVTLSCSPISGHRSVSWYQQTPGQGLQFLFEYFSETQRNKGNFPGRFSGRQFSNSRSEMNVSTLELGDSALYLCASSSRQPYLRTSGDNEQFFGPGTRLTVL.

The V call is TRBV2, the J call TRBJ1-1; no clear D. This CDR3 has 12 residues. The V gene lost 10 bases and the J gene lost 7 bases, with 16 bases spanning the gap. Looked up from germline, CDR1 is SNHLY and CDR2 is FYNNEI. Here the CDR3 DNA reads TGTGCCAACCTCCCTGGCAGGTTTGAAGCTTTCTTT. Translated: CANLPGRFEAFF.

The chain links TRBV2 to TRBJ2-1; 11 bases are a match to TRBD2. CDR3 size: 18 residues. The germline V gene encodes CDR1 SNHLY and CDR2 FYNNEI. The V segment lost 1 base and the J segment 4 bases; nucleotides outside the gene matches: 9. This CDR3 is CASSEVLAGVSLYNEQFF. The CDR3 DNA follows: TGTGCCAGCAGTGAAGTACTAGCGGGAGTTTCCTTGTACAATGAGCAGTTCTTC. Drawing the rest from reference TRBV2 and TRBJ2-1, the complete variable domain is EPEVTQTPSHQVTQMGQEVILRCVPISNHLYFYWYRQILGQKVEFLVSFYNNEISEKSEIFDDQFSVERPDGSNFTLKIRSTKLEDSAMYFCASSEVLAGVSLYNEQFFGPGTRLTVL.

This chain uses TRBV15 with TRBJ1-4, with D unresolved. The CDR3 loop spans 13 amino acids. The V end was cut by 0 bases, the J end by 7 bases, with 6 bases between. Looked up from germline, CDR1 is LNHNV and CDR2 is YYDKDF (reference sequence). CDR3 amino acids: CATSRENSEKLFF. In DNA form, the CDR3 reads TGTGCCACCAGCAGAGAGAACAGTGAAAAACTGTTTTTT.

The chain joins TRBV7-9 to TRBJ2-7; TRBD1 aligns across 8 bases. J was trimmed by 2 bases and V by 4 bases; bases with no gene match: 4. The germline gives CDR1 SEHNR, CDR2 FQNEAQ (reference sequence). The CDR3 covers 14 residues. CDR3 coding DNA: TGTGCCAGCAGCTCGACAGGGGAAACCTACGAGCAGTACTTC. The encoded protein is CASSSTGETYEQYF.

V is TRBV28 and J is TRBJ2-7, with a weak D call TRBD1 (6 bases). This CDR3 has 13 amino acids. With 7 bases removed from V and 5 bases from J, the gap between germline ends came to 15 bases. Looked up from germline, CDR1 is MDHEN and CDR2 is SYDVKM. In DNA, the CDR3 is TGTGCCAGCACCCTCAGGGGAAGGGACGAGCAGTACTTC. Protein sequence: CASTLRGRDEQYF.

The gene calls are TRBV7-8 and TRBJ2-1; 13 bases are shared with TRBD2. The CDR3 is 18 amino acids. Germline CDR1 and CDR2: SGHVS and FQNEAQ. The junction had 13 bases not matched to a gene; V was cut back by 5 bases and J by 6 bases. In DNA, the CDR3 is TGTGCCAGCAGCCCCTCACTAGCGGGAGGGCTTACTGTCAATGAGCAGTTCTTC. Translation gives CASSPSLAGGLTVNEQFF.

The J gene is TRBJ2-1, the V gene TRBV7-9, with 7 bases matching TRBD1. CDR1 is SEHNR and CDR2 is FQNEAQ in the germline V gene (reference sequence). J lost 8 bases, V lost 5 bases, and 6 bases had no gene match. CDR3 length: 13 amino acids. As DNA, the CDR3 is TGTGCCAGCAGCATCGACAGGGTCGATGAGCAGTTCTTC. Translated: CASSIDRVDEQFF.

The chain carries TRBV9 and TRBJ2-7; D gene ambiguous. Per germline, CDR1 SGDLS and CDR2 YYNGEE. Trimming pared 0 bases from V and 7 bases from J, leaving 11 bases between. The CDR3 runs 13 residues. The CDR3 DNA reads TGTGCCAGCAGCGTAGGGTCCAGCATAGAGCAGTACTTC. Encoded protein: CASSVGSSIEQYF.

This chain links TRBV11-3 with TRBJ1-5; possibly TRBD1 for D (6 bases). Germline loops: CDR1 SGHNT, CDR2 YENEEA. The CDR3 extends over 16 amino acids. V lost 2 bases and J 3 bases, leaving 14 bases between the germline ends. This CDR3 reads CASSLSTGLNNQPQHF. The CDR3 coding sequence is TGTGCCAGCAGCTTAAGTACAGGGCTTAACAATCAGCCCCAGCATTTT.

This clone was detected only once. The CDR3 DNA follows: TGTGCCAGCAGCTTAGAGAGGGGGCGGGTCTACGAGCAGTACTTC. Translating it yields CASSLERGRVYEQYF. The V gene is TRBV11-2, the J gene TRBJ2-7; 7 positions match TRBD1. The CDR3 is made up of 15 amino acids. With 0 bases clipped from V and 3 bases from J, the junction kept 5 bases outside the gene matches. The germline V gene has CDR1 SGHAT and CDR2 FQNNGV.

A word on this clone: Other nucleotide sequences in the sample specify the same CDR3. The rearrangement uses TRBV29-1 and TRBJ2-7, with TRBD1 as a possible D gene (5 bases). CDR1 is SQVTM and CDR2 is ANQGSEA in the germline V gene. Trimming removed 4 bases from V and 4 bases from J, with 8 bases in between. The CDR3 consists of 11 residues. The CDR3 sequence: CSVGAGYEQYF. DNA for the CDR3: TGCAGCGTTGGGGCAGGGTACGAGCAGTACTTC.

The genes are TRBV9 and TRBJ2-7, with D perhaps matching TRBD1 (7 bases). The CDR3 is 14 residues long. Germline lookup yields CDR1 SGDLS and CDR2 YYNGEE. Trimming pared 4 bases from V and 3 bases from J, leaving 14 bases between. CDR3 in DNA: TGTGCCAGCAGCCCGCAGGGGGGAGACTACGAGCAGTACTTC. This encodes CASSPQGGDYEQYF.

The chain has TRBV9 and TRBJ2-1; 11 bases fit TRBD2. Germline loops: CDR1 SGDLS, CDR2 YYNGEE. The V and J ends lost 1 base and 0 bases, in that order; junction bases with no gene match: 12. CDR3 length: 20 residues. As DNA, the CDR3 is TGTGCCAGCAGCGTATCGGGACTAGCGGTCCTGATGGACTCCTACAATGAGCAGTTCTTC. Encoded protein: CASSVSGLAVLMDSYNEQFF.

This rearrangement joins TRBV7-9 to TRBJ2-2; 13 bases are a match to TRBD2. CDR1 is SEHNR and CDR2 is FQNEAQ in the germline V gene (reference sequence). Trimming took 5 bases from V and 0 from J; bases not matched to a gene: 3. CDR3 length: 17 residues. This CDR3 is CASSGGTSGTNTGELFF. CDR3 in DNA: TGTGCCAGCAGCGGCGGGACTAGCGGGACGAACACCGGGGAGCTGTTTTTT. Variable domain in full (rest from reference TRBV7-9 and TRBJ2-2): DTGVSQNPRHKITKRGQNVTFRCDPISEHNRLYWYRQTLGQGPEFLTYFQNEAQLEKSRLLSDRFSAERPKGSFSTLEIQRTEQGDSAMYLCASSGGTSGTNTGELFFGEGSRLTVL.

This clone was found once. CDR3 DNA sequence: TGCAGCGTCAGAACAATGAGGACCCGTAACAACTACAATGAGCAGTTCTTC. This codes for CSVRTMRTRNNYNEQFF. The rearrangement uses TRBV29-1 and TRBJ2-1; D is unresolved. CDR1 and CDR2 from the germline V gene are SQVTM and ANQGSEA. The CDR3 has 17 residues. The V gene lost 6 bases and the J gene lost 3 bases, with 24 bases spanning the gap.

The chain couples TRBV10-3 to TRBJ2-7, with 10 bases matching TRBD2. The V segment lost 3 bases and the J segment 0 bases; nucleotides outside the gene matches: 5. The germline V gene encodes CDR1 ENHRY and CDR2 SYGVKD. This CDR3 is 16 amino acids long. CDR3 amino acids: CAISDPVAGGSYEQYF. The CDR3 DNA follows: TGTGCCATCAGTGACCCTGTAGCGGGAGGCTCCTACGAGCAGTACTTC.

Comment on this clone: The sample contains more than one DNA sequence encoding this CDR3. The genes are TRBV7-9 and TRBJ2-7; 16 bases are a match to TRBD2. Germline lookup yields CDR1 SEHNR and CDR2 FQNEAQ (reference sequence). The ends lost 5 bases at V and 7 bases at J; junction bases unmatched: 2. There are 14 residues in the CDR3. The CDR3 here is CASSPGLAGGEQYF. DNA for the CDR3: TGTGCCAGCAGCCCGGGACTAGCGGGGGGGGAGCAGTACTTC.

Regarding this clone: Other DNA sequences of this sample code for an identical CDR3. The rearrangement links TRBV29-1 to TRBJ1-4; D is uncertain. There are 12 residues in the CDR3. Germline CDR1 and CDR2: SQVTM and ANQGSEA. The V and J ends lost 1 base and 7 bases respectively, with 7 bases between them. The DNA of the CDR3 is TGCAGCGTTGAAGGCAGAGGTGAAAAACTGTTTTTT. Translating gives CSVEGRGEKLFF.

The rearrangement uses TRBV29-1 and TRBJ1-3; no clear D gene. This CDR3 contains 14 residues. Trimming pared 6 bases from V and 4 bases from J, leaving 16 bases between. Per germline, CDR1 SQVTM and CDR2 ANQGSEA. Here the CDR3 reads CSVGDDALGNTIYF. CDR3 nucleotides: TGCAGCGTGGGAGATGACGCTCTCGGAAACACCATATATTTT.